The rows below give T cell receptor beta chains drawn from one sample of a study of blood T cell repertoires in COVID-19. Profiling relied on immunoSEQ multiplex PCR, and the TCRdb table lists in-frame clones only, not all of them. The table includes about 320,000 clones, 70% to 90% detected once. The sample comprised PBMCs or T cells enriched from blood (not recorded which). These receptors were collected from a woman between 25 and 40 years old who had recovered from COVID-19. The CDR3 runs from the conserved cysteine through the conserved F or W. The D gene is left open where the match is weak.

D: -
V: TRBV24-1
J: TRBJ2-3
CDR3: CATSVSGARTDTQYF

D: -
V: TRBV5-1
J: TRBJ1-2
CDR3: CASSLTDFIYGYTF

D: TRBD1
V: TRBV6-5
J: TRBJ1-6
CDR3: CASRSQGAYNSPLHF

D: -
V: TRBV6-2/TRBV6-3
J: TRBJ1-6
CDR3: CASSTEAWGSPLHF

D: -
V: TRBV11-1
J: TRBJ1-1
CDR3: CASSILGAPGSEAFF

D: TRBD1
V: TRBV27
J: TRBJ1-2
CDR3: CASGQAVRPNYGYTF

D: TRBD1
V: TRBV7-2
J: TRBJ2-1
CDR3: CASSPRDRGYNEQFF

D: -
V: TRBV5-4
J: TRBJ1-2
CDR3: CASSPRGARDYGYTF

D: -
V: TRBV6-5
J: TRBJ2-5
CDR3: CASSRQAKETQYF

D: -
V: TRBV7-8
J: TRBJ1-3
CDR3: CASSLVATGNTIYF

D: -
V: TRBV7-9
J: TRBJ2-3
CDR3: CASSSTTQEADTQYF

D: -
V: TRBV5-6
J: TRBJ1-5
CDR3: CASSFYAGLSNQPQHF

D: -
V: TRBV9
J: TRBJ1-2
CDR3: CASSPGGEGLWDGYTF

D: TRBD1
V: TRBV2
J: TRBJ1-1
CDR3: CASRVDRGWAFF

D: TRBD1
V: TRBV7-3
J: TRBJ1-5
CDR3: CASSPTGGADQPQHF

D: -
V: TRBV30
J: TRBJ2-4
CDR3: CAWSVWAQDIQYF

D: TRBD1
V: TRBV7-9
J: TRBJ2-7
CDR3: CASSQRDSPSYEQYF

D: -
V: TRBV10-3
J: TRBJ2-3
CDR3: CAISESLPGVADTQYF

D: TRBD1
V: TRBV7-8
J: TRBJ2-7
CDR3: CASRDRGSYEQYF

D: TRBD1
V: TRBV6-5
J: TRBJ1-3
CDR3: CASSYLGQGPGNTIYF

D: TRBD2
V: TRBV18
J: TRBJ2-2
CDR3: CASSPGLAGAITGELFF

D: -
V: TRBV7-9
J: TRBJ1-1
CDR3: CASSSNTEAFF

D: TRBD1
V: TRBV6-5
J: TRBJ1-4
CDR3: CASSYGGQAYEKLFF

D: TRBD2
V: TRBV4-1
J: TRBJ2-2
CDR3: CASSQGGANTGELFF

D: -
V: TRBV27
J: TRBJ2-1
CDR3: CASSLSGGASSYNEQFF

D: TRBD1
V: TRBV29-1
J: TRBJ1-2
CDR3: CSVVPPRDRANYGYTF

D: -
V: TRBV19
J: TRBJ2-7
CDR3: CASGIGHEQYF

D: -
V: TRBV7-9
J: TRBJ1-4
CDR3: CASSLGSEKLFF

D: -
V: TRBV19
J: TRBJ1-5
CDR3: CASDSSPTSGNQPQHF

D: -
V: TRBV19
J: TRBJ2-2
CDR3: CASSIAAGRTGELFF

D: -
V: TRBV6-1
J: TRBJ2-2
CDR3: CASSEGGGYTGELFF